A selection of T cell receptor beta chains follows, all from one sample in a study of vaccination effects on CD4 cells after COVID-19. Which antigens these TCRs recognize remains unknown. Clones were read by immunoSEQ multiplex PCR, and TCRdb kept only the in-frame ones, dropping some. The table lists about 58,000 clones, 60% to 85% of them singletons, with approximately 2.8% in the top ten. The sample was CD4+ T cells from PBMCs cultured without peptide, taken before COVID-19 vaccination. These receptors originate from a human donor who received a COVID-19 vaccine. CDR3s leave out the opening cysteine and the closing phenylalanine or tryptophan. The D gene is left open where the match is weak.

d_gene	v_gene	j_gene	CDR3aa
.	TRBV19	TRBJ1-2	ASRDSRSNYGYT
TRBD2	TRBV3-1/TRBV3-2	TRBJ2-2	ASSRAGLAGANTGELF
.	TRBV30	TRBJ1-1	AWIYRWGRGAEAF
.	TRBV28	TRBJ1-5	ASRPQAAAYSNQPQH
.	TRBV2	TRBJ1-5	ASSGRTVGNQPQH
.	TRBV9	TRBJ2-1	ASSVEGTPQYNEQF
TRBD1	TRBV24-1	TRBJ2-2	ATSARDRDTGELF
.	TRBV5-1	TRBJ1-2	ASSPGSRQAEHGYT
.	TRBV21-1	TRBJ2-6	ASSKEGTLREANVLT
.	TRBV6-5	TRBJ1-6	ASSTGLNSPLH
.	TRBV6-2/TRBV6-3	TRBJ1-1	ASSYVQGNTEAF
TRBD2	TRBV5-1	TRBJ2-2	ASSPREDTGELF
.	TRBV12-3/TRBV12-4	TRBJ1-1	ASSRKENTEAF
.	TRBV19	TRBJ2-5	ASSPRSGVQGVTQY
.	TRBV2	TRBJ2-5	ASRAGRSGAGETQY
.	TRBV3-1/TRBV3-2	TRBJ2-2	ASSFGQRPLVFPGELF
TRBD1	TRBV30	TRBJ1-1	ARDRGMNTEAF
.	TRBV6-6	TRBJ1-1	ASTGLFEAF
.	TRBV4-1	TRBJ1-1	ASSQETTGDTEAF
TRBD1	TRBV5-6	TRBJ1-2	ASSLMDRKTYGYT
TRBD2	TRBV4-1	TRBJ2-2	ATLGLAGGYDTGELF
.	TRBV5-1	TRBJ1-6	ASSLGQASSPLH
.	TRBV2	TRBJ1-1	ASRQQGDVSEAF
.	TRBV7-8	TRBJ2-2	ASSLDRANTGELF
.	TRBV2	TRBJ2-3	ASRFSREEGTDTQY
.	TRBV10-3	TRBJ1-5	AISEGSQPSNQPQH
.	TRBV6-5	TRBJ1-4	ASTPRGGPREKLF
TRBD1	TRBV6-2/TRBV6-3	TRBJ2-2	ASSYRGGTGIRTGELF
.	TRBV27	TRBJ1-4	ASSFGKGVPATNEKLF
.	TRBV7-8	TRBJ2-3	ASSLLASPTDTQY
.	TRBV5-1	TRBJ1-1	ASSTGTIEAF
.	TRBV7-2	TRBJ2-5	ASSLVAGSGGVRETQY
TRBD1	TRBV6-5	TRBJ1-2	ASSDRASYGYT
TRBD2	TRBV27	TRBJ2-5	ASSFYGTSFRETQY
TRBD1	TRBV2	TRBJ1-2	ASNPDRAMGYGYT